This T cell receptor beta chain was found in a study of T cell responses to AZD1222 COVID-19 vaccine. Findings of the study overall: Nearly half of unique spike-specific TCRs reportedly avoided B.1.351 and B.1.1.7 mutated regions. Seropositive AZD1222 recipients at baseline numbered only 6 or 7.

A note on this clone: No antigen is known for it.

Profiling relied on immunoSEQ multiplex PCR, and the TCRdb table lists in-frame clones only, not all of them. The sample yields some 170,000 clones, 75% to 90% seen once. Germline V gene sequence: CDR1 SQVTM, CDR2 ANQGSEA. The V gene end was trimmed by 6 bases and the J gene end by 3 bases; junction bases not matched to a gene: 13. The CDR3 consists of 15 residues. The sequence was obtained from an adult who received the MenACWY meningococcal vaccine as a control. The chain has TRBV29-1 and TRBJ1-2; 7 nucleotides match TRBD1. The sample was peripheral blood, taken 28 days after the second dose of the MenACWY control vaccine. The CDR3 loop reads CSVVRQGNLDYGYTF. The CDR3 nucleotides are TGCAGCGTAGTCAGACAGGGAAACTTAGACTATGGCTACACCTTC.